This T cell receptor (beta chain) was obtained from a study of blood T cells in healthy people across ages. From germline, CDR1 is MGHRA and CDR2 YSYEKL. V gave up 0 bases and J gave up 6 bases; unmatched junction bases: 10. The CDR3 consists of 16 residues. Primers used in a second PCR of roughly 6 to 11 cycles were a sample-barcoded 5' primer and a J-beta primer mix. TCRdb reprocessed the 5' RACE reads via MiXCR and lists one record per CDR3 protein. The table records more than 1,400,000 distinct CDR3 sequences, approximately 38% of them present only once. This clonotype was picked up a small number of times.

The V call is TRBV4-1, the J call TRBJ2-5; 7 bases match TRBD2. Sequenced: blood. This TCR came from a woman in her late teens or twenties in good health. The CDR3, as DNA: TGCGCCAGCAGCCAAGATCAGAAGGGGAGGGCCAAGACCCAGTACTTC. This gives the protein CASSQDQKGRAKTQYF.